The 21 T cell receptor beta chains below all came from one sample that was sequenced in a study of PD-1 blockade in mismatch repair-deficient tumors. Profiling relied on immunoSEQ multiplex PCR, and the TCRdb table lists in-frame clones only, not all of them. The table lists about 120,000 clones, 88% of them singletons. The sequenced sample was peripheral blood, obtained approximately 69 weeks after starting pembrolizumab. The receptor source for this set is an adult with mismatch repair-deficient cancer.

This chain connects TRBV30 to TRBJ2-7; maybe TRBD1 (5 bases). Germline loops: CDR1 GTSNPN, CDR2 SVGIG (reference sequence). The CDR3 is made up of 10 amino acids. Trimming cost V 5 bases and J 4 bases, with 6 bases left between them. DNA for the CDR3: TGTGCCTGGGGGGCTTACGAGCAGTACTTC. It is translated as CAWGAYEQYF.

The chain combines TRBV7-2 with TRBJ2-7; a possible D gene is TRBD2 (7 bases). The CDR3 totals 15 residues. V lost 2 bases and J 5 bases, leaving 16 bases between the germline ends. CDR1 SGHTA and CDR2 FQGNSA come from the germline V gene. CDR3 residues: CASSLYGQGRDEQYF. CDR3 in DNA: TGTGCCAGCAGCTTATATGGGCAGGGGAGGGACGAGCAGTACTTC.

V and J are TRBV2 and TRBJ2-5; 8 bases are shared with TRBD2. This CDR3 is 14 amino acids long. The J segment lost 5 bases and the V segment lost 4 bases, leaving 6 bases of the junction unmatched. The germline V gene has CDR1 SNHLY and CDR2 FYNNEI. CDR3 protein: CASSVKREIETQYF. As DNA, the CDR3 is TGTGCCAGCAGTGTTAAGCGGGAGATTGAGACCCAGTACTTC.

This chain connects TRBV5-6 to TRBJ2-1; a possible D gene is TRBD1 (6 bases). This CDR3 contains 17 residues. Germline loops: CDR1 SGHDT, CDR2 YYEEEE. Trimming left V 3 bases short and J 6 bases short, with 22 bases between. In DNA, the CDR3 is TGTGCCAGCAGCTATGGGGGCCCCTGGGGGCGCAGCAATGAGCAGTTCTTC. It encodes CASSYGGPWGRSNEQFF. Complete variable domain (other parts from reference TRBV5-6 and TRBJ2-1): DAGVTQSPTHLIKTRGQQVTLRCSPKSGHDTVSWYQQALGQGPQFIFQYYEEEERQRGNFPDRFSGHQFPNYSSELNVNALLLGDSALYLCASSYGGPWGRSNEQFFGPGTRLTVL.

This clone was observed a few times. This rearrangement joins TRBV6-5 to TRBJ1-2, with D possibly being TRBD1 (5 bases). The CDR3 runs to 13 residues. Germline V CDR1 and CDR2: MNHEY, SVGAGI. Between the trimmed V and J ends, which lost 2 bases and 8 bases, there was a span of 12 bases. CDR3 protein: CASSYGGELGYTF. As DNA, the CDR3 is TGTGCCAGCAGTTACGGGGGAGAATTGGGCTACACCTTC.

V and J are TRBV10-3 and TRBJ2-3; no reliable D call. The CDR3 covers 11 residues. The V gene lost 3 bases and the J gene lost 4 bases, with 2 bases spanning the gap. Germline-derived CDR1 and CDR2 are ENHRY and SYGVKD. The CDR3 DNA follows: TGTGCCATCAGTGACCCAGATACGCAGTATTTT. It translates to CAISDPDTQYF.

The chain carries TRBV7-9 and TRBJ2-7, with 8 positions matching TRBD1. Germline trimming cut 3 bases from V and 2 bases from J; bases unmatched to any gene: 0. This CDR3 is 13 amino acids long. Germline V gene data show CDR1 as SEHNR and CDR2 as FQNEAQ (reference sequence). CDR3 DNA sequence: TGTGCCAGCAGCTTGACAGGGGCCTACGAGCAGTACTTC. Amino acid sequence: CASSLTGAYEQYF.

The chain joins TRBV7-9 to TRBJ2-7, with D hard to call. Germline CDR1 is SEHNR and CDR2 is FQNEAQ (reference sequence). CDR3 length: 16 residues. V was clipped by 4 bases and J by 0 bases, with 16 bases between them. This CDR3 reads CASSSLLGVGSYEQYF. The CDR3 bases are TGTGCCAGCAGCTCCTTACTTGGGGTTGGCTCCTACGAGCAGTACTTC.

The CDR3 here is CASSVETSSYEQYF. The CDR3 DNA reads TGTGCCAGCAGCGTAGAGACTTCATCCTACGAGCAGTACTTC. This chain joins TRBV9 and TRBJ2-7; no firm D call. V shed 0 bases and J shed 1 base, with 8 bases lying between them. CDR3 length: 14 residues. From germline, CDR1 is SGDLS and CDR2 YYNGEE.

This chain joins TRBV5-1 and TRBJ1-4; a weak D match, TRBD1 (5 bases). Germline V gene lookup returns CDR1 SGHRS and CDR2 YFSETQ. Trimming took 4 bases from V and 1 from J, leaving 14 bases between them. The length of the CDR3 is 16 residues. Here the CDR3 reads CASSNRQWGTNEKLFF. CDR3 in DNA: TGCGCCAGCAGCAACAGACAGTGGGGAACTAATGAAAAACTGTTTTTT.

The J gene is TRBJ2-1, the V gene TRBV14, with D possibly being TRBD1 (6 bases). Per germline, CDR1 SGHDN and CDR2 FVKESK. Trimming took off 4 bases at V and 0 bases at J, with 13 bases between the two ends. The CDR3 length is 16 residues. The CDR3 bases are TGTGCCAGCAGCCCGAATTTGGGGGCCTCCTACAATGAGCAGTTCTTC. The encoded protein is CASSPNLGASYNEQFF.

The chain couples TRBV11-2 to TRBJ2-3, with no clear D. The CDR3 runs to 12 residues. The V end lost 2 bases, the J end lost 5 bases, and 5 bases lay between the germline ends. Germline V lookup: CDR1 SGHAT, CDR2 FQNNGV. CDR3 region: CASSLWGDTQYF. The CDR3 region has the DNA TGTGCCAGCAGCTTATGGGGAGATACGCAGTATTTT.

The rearrangement joins TRBV7-9 to TRBJ1-2; D call uncertain. The CDR3 covers 13 residues. Trimming stripped 2 bases from V and 2 bases from J, with 6 bases between. Germline-derived CDR1 and CDR2 are SEHNR and FQNEAQ (reference sequence). The CDR3 sequence: CASSLQRNYGYTF. As DNA, the CDR3 is TGTGCCAGCAGCTTACAGAGAAACTATGGCTACACCTTC.

The CDR3 DNA sequence: TGCAGCGCCGGGGACAGCTCCTACGAGCAGTACTTC. Residues: CSAGDSSYEQYF. The chain joins TRBV29-1 to TRBJ2-7; TRBD1 agrees at 7 bases. Germline values: CDR1 SQVTM, CDR2 ANQGSEA. The CDR3 sequence is 12 residues long. V shed 7 bases and J 0 bases; nucleotides not matched to a gene: 3.

The V call is TRBV6-4, the J call TRBJ2-1; 11 bases align to TRBD1. J lost 8 bases, V lost 2 bases, and 2 bases had no gene match. Germline CDR1 reads MRHNA; CDR2 reads SNTAGT. The CDR3 is 14 residues long. CDR3 bases: TGTGCCAGCAGTGACGGACAGGGGGCGCATGAGCAGTTCTTC. Amino acids: CASSDGQGAHEQFF.

The chain has TRBV27 and TRBJ1-2; the match to TRBD1 covers 7 bases. Germline-derived CDR1 and CDR2 are MNHEY and SMNVEV (reference sequence). V was pared by 2 bases and J by 8 bases, with 8 bases of the junction left unmatched. CDR3 length equals 14 residues. The CDR3 loop reads CASSLRGTVYGYTF. CDR3 nucleotides: TGTGCCAGCAGTTTACGAGGGACAGTCTACGGCTACACCTTC.

This clone was detected once. This chain uses TRBV25-1 with TRBJ1-1, with D maybe TRBD1 (5 bases). The CDR3 consists of 15 residues. Trimming pared 4 bases from V and 4 bases from J, leaving 16 bases between. Looked up from germline, CDR1 is MGHDK and CDR2 is SYGVNS. DNA for the CDR3: TGTGCCAGCAGTGTACTGCTCCGGGGGTCCACTGAAGCTTTCTTT. It specifies CASSVLLRGSTEAFF.

V gene TRBV7-2 combines with J gene TRBJ1-5; D is undetermined. Trimming removed 3 bases from V and 1 base from J, with 16 bases in between. This CDR3 has 17 residues. CDR1 and CDR2 from the germline V gene are SGHTA and FQGNSA. The chain's CDR3 is CASSFPPLDGSNQPQHF. The CDR3 region has the DNA TGTGCCAGCAGCTTTCCGCCTCTTGACGGAAGCAATCAGCCCCAGCATTTT.

The V call is TRBV28, the J call TRBJ2-7; D not certain. The V gene lost 5 bases and the J gene lost 2 bases, with 10 bases spanning the gap. CDR1 and CDR2 from the germline V gene are MDHEN and SYDVKM. The CDR3 is 13 amino acids. The CDR3 nucleotides are TGTGCCAGCAGTCCCCCAGTCACCTACGAGCAGTACTTC. Translated: CASSPPVTYEQYF.

The J gene is TRBJ1-2, the V gene TRBV5-1; D is unclear. The CDR3 length is 14 residues. The germline CDR1 and CDR2 sequences are SGHRS and YFSETQ. V was trimmed by 2 bases and J by 4 bases, leaving 12 bases between them. The chain's CDR3 is CASSFLTQAYGYTF. DNA for the CDR3: TGCGCCAGCAGCTTTTTGACACAAGCCTATGGCTACACCTTC.

The J gene is TRBJ2-5, the V gene TRBV13; perhaps D is TRBD1 or TRBD2 (6 bases each). The germline V gene encodes CDR1 PRHDT and CDR2 FYEKMQ (reference sequence). With 5 bases removed from V and 5 bases from J, the gap between germline ends came to 18 bases. The CDR3 length is 15 residues. This CDR3 reads CASSPRRLGGETQYF. The CDR3 nucleotides read TGTGCCAGCAGCCCCCGACGATTAGGGGGGGAGACCCAGTACTTC.